The 3 T cell receptor beta chains presented below share a single source sample, sequenced in a study of CD8+ T cells in alopecia areata. Treatment defined: oral pan-JAK inhibitor, 5-10 mg twice daily. The sequencing template was cDNA reverse transcribed from extracted RNA. Libraries were prepared by immunoSEQ multiplex PCR; TCRdb keeps only in-frame clonotypes and omits some of them. In the table there are roughly 170,000 clones, about 60% of which are singletons. Sequenced material: CD8+ T cells sorted from blood, taken at week 24, from a patient treated with tofacitinib. The receptors were gathered from a human donor with alopecia areata.

This clone was seen more than once but under ten times. V is TRBV27 and J is TRBJ1-6, with no clear D. The germline V and J ends were trimmed by 6 bases and 3 bases, with 9 bases remaining between them. CDR3 size: 14 residues. Germline lookup yields CDR1 MNHEY and CDR2 SMNVEV (reference sequence). The chain's CDR3 is CASSRAFYNSPLHF. The CDR3 nucleotides read TGTGCCAGCAGCCGGGCCTTCTATAATTCACCCCTCCACTTT.

CDR3 DNA sequence: TGCGCCAGCAGCTTGGTAGGGTACATGGAGGCTACAGGGGCGAACACTGAAGCTTTCTTT. This encodes CASSLVGYMEATGANTEAFF. The chain combines TRBV5-1 with TRBJ1-1; 7 bases are shared with TRBD1. The CDR3 length is 20 residues. Per the germline V gene, CDR1 is SGHRS and CDR2 is YFSETQ. Trimming took 0 bases from V and 1 from J; bases not matched to a gene: 18.

This chain uses TRBV5-1 with TRBJ1-2, with D possibly TRBD1 on 5 matching bases. The CDR3 is 12 residues long. V was shortened by 4 bases and J by 5 bases, with 9 bases between the two germline ends. Germline values: CDR1 SGHRS, CDR2 YFSETQ. CDR3 protein: CASSRDDYGYTF. The CDR3 DNA is TGCGCCAGCAGCCGGGACGATTATGGCTACACCTTC.